The next 6 T cell receptor beta chains were all read from a single sample in a study of T cell responses to AZD1222 COVID-19 vaccine. Some clones are missing from TCRdb's copy, which holds only in-frame ones; the method was immunoSEQ multiplex PCR. The sample includes 72,000 or so clones, 90% seen only once; the top ten take 3.5% to 5%. This sample comprised peripheral blood, obtained on day 0 of AZD1222 vaccination. The receptors come from an adult in good health.

The chain employs TRBV12-3 or TRBV12-4 and TRBJ2-1; tentatively, D is TRBD1 or TRBD2 (6 bases each). This CDR3 is built from 12 residues. V shed 4 bases and J shed 10 bases, with 11 bases lying between them. The CDR3 reads CASSSGAGEQFF. As DNA, the CDR3 is TGTGCCAGCAGTTCAGGGGCGGGGGAGCAGTTCTTC.

The CDR3 loop is CAISKYRTYNEQFF. The CDR3 nucleotides read TGTGCCATCTCTAAATATCGGACCTACAATGAGCAGTTCTTC. The chain has TRBV7-8 and TRBJ2-1, with D unresolved. The V gene lost 10 bases and the J gene lost 2 bases, with 15 bases spanning the gap. Germline lookup yields CDR1 SGHVS and CDR2 FQNEAQ. The CDR3 contains 14 residues.

The rearrangement links TRBV7-3 to TRBJ2-1; D might be TRBD1 or TRBD2, each matching 5 bases. Germline assignment: CDR1 SGHTA and CDR2 FQGTGA. V dropped 5 bases and J dropped 5 bases, with 16 bases sitting between them. The CDR3 consists of 15 residues. Written as DNA, the CDR3 is TGTGCCAGCAGCCCGGGACCGACGGGGCACAATGAGCAGTTCTTC. This gives the protein CASSPGPTGHNEQFF.

The rearrangement uses TRBV7-8 and TRBJ1-5; 9 nucleotides match TRBD1. J lost 0 bases, V lost 5 bases, and 8 bases had no gene match. The CDR3 covers 17 residues. Germline V lookup: CDR1 SGHVS, CDR2 FQNEAQ. The CDR3 bases are TGTGCCAGCAGCCCCCTACAGGGGGCGATTAGCAATCAGCCCCAGCATTTT. Amino acid sequence: CASSPLQGAISNQPQHF.

This sequence joins TRBV30 and TRBJ1-1; possible D gene TRBD1, 5 bases. Germline loops: CDR1 GTSNPN, CDR2 SVGIG (reference sequence). Trimming took 5 bases from V and 4 from J, leaving 11 bases between them. CDR3 length: 12 amino acids. The CDR3 DNA sequence: TGTGCCTGGGGGGACGGCCTCACTGAAGCTTTCTTT. It translates to CAWGDGLTEAFF.

The V call is TRBV2, the J call TRBJ2-2, with 13 bases fitting TRBD2. Germline V gives CDR1 SNHLY, CDR2 FYNNEI. J lost 0 bases, V lost 5 bases, and 6 bases had no gene match. The length of the CDR3 is 18 residues. CDR3 residues: CASSQHGLAGANTGELFF. DNA of the CDR3: TGTGCCAGCAGTCAACACGGACTAGCGGGGGCGAACACCGGGGAGCTGTTTTTT.